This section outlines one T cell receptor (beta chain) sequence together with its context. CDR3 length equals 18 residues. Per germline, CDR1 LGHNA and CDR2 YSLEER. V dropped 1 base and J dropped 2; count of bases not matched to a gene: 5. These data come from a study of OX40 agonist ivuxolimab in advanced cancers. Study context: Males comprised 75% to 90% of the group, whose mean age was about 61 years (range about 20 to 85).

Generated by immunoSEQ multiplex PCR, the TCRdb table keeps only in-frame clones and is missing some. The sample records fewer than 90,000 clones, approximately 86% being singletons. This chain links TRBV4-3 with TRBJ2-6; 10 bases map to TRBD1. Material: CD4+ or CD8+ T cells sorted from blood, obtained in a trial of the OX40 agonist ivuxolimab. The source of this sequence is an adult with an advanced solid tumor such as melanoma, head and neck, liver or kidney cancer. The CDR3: CASSQAPGQGTGANVLTF. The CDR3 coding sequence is TGCGCCAGCAGCCAAGCGCCGGGACAGGGGACTGGGGCCAACGTCCTGACTTTC.